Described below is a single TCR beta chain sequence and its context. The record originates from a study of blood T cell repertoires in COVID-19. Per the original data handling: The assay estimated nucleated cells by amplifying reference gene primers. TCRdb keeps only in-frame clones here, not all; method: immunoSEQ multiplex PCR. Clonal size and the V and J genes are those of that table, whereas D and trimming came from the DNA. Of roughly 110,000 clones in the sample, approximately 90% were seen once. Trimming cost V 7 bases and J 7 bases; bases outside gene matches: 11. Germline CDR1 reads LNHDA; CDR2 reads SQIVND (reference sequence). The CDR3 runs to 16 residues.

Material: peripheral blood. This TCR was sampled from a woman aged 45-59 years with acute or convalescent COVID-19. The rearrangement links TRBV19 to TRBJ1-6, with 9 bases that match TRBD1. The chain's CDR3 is CASTRQTGTGNSPLHF. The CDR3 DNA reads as TGTGCCAGTACAAGACAAACCGGGACAGGGAATTCACCCCTCCACTTT.